The 12 T cell receptor beta chains listed next were all sequenced from one sample in a study of T cells in Graves' hyperthyroidism and ophthalmopathy. TCR beta CDR3 regions were amplified from RNA transcripts. The HTBI set primed first-round TCR CDR3 RT-PCR. TCRdb analysed the multiplex PCR reads with MiXCR anew, one entry per CDR3 protein. Found here are hundreds of thousands of distinct CDR3 sequences, roughly a third of them singletons; the top ten hold roughly 30%. The sample consisted of blood. The receptors here all came from a woman aged 40 to 50 with Graves' hyperthyroidism.

This clonotype was detected only a few times. This chain links TRBV19 with TRBJ2-7; D not certain. With 6 bases removed from V and 2 bases from J, the gap between germline ends came to 17 bases. Germline V CDR1 and CDR2: LNHDA, SQIVND (reference sequence). This CDR3 spans 15 amino acids. The CDR3 sequence: CASRPRGSPTYEQYF. CDR3 nucleotides: TGTGCCAGTAGGCCCCGCGGCTCCCCCACCTACGAGCAGTACTTC. Combining the CDR3 with reference TRBV19 and TRBJ2-7 gives the whole variable domain DGGITQSPKYLFRKEGQNVTLSCEQNLNHDAMYWYRQDPGQGLRLIYYSQIVNDFQKGDIAEGYSVSREKKESFPLTVTSAQKNPTAFYLCASRPRGSPTYEQYFGPGTRLTVT.

This clonotype was seen repeatedly, ten times or more. This chain joins TRBV10-3 and TRBJ1-5; D call uncertain. The CDR3 covers 16 residues. Germline CDR1 ENHRY, CDR2 SYGVKD. The V gene lost 0 bases and the J gene lost 4 bases, with 13 bases spanning the gap. As DNA, the CDR3 is TGTGCCATCAGTGAGTCGAAGGGCCAGGCAAATCAGCCCCAGCATTTT. As protein: CAISESKGQANQPQHF.

Ten or more counts support this clonotype. The genes are TRBV7-2 and TRBJ2-5; 9 bases match TRBD2. With 3 bases clipped from V and 4 bases from J, the junction kept 3 bases outside the gene matches. Per germline, CDR1 SGHTA and CDR2 FQGNSA. The CDR3 loop spans 14 amino acids. In DNA, the CDR3 is TGTGCCAGCAGCTTTAGCGGGAGTATAGAGACCCAGTACTTC. It specifies CASSFSGSIETQYF.

The gene calls are TRBV30 and TRBJ1-2, with D maybe TRBD1 (5 bases). This CDR3 comprises 14 residues. Germline V gene lookup returns CDR1 GTSNPN and CDR2 SVGIG (reference sequence). V was cut by 2 bases and J by 7 bases, with 17 bases left in between. CDR3 coding DNA: TGTGCCTGGAGTACAACCGGGACTTGGCGTGGCTACACCTTC. Its protein product is CAWSTTGTWRGYTF. The whole variable domain, filled in from reference TRBV30 and TRBJ1-2, reads SQTIHQWPATLVQPVGSPLSLECTVEGTSNPNLYWYRQAAGRGLQLLFYSVGIGQISSEVPQNLSASRPQDRQFILSSKKLLLSDSGFYLCAWSTTGTWRGYTFGSGTRLTVV.

This clonotype was picked up a small number of times. The chain has TRBV10-1 and TRBJ2-2; no reliable D call. The CDR3 is 15 residues long. V was shortened by 1 base and J by 2 bases, with 8 bases between the two germline ends. Germline V gives CDR1 WNHNN, CDR2 SYGVQD (reference sequence). CDR3: CASSEWAANTGELFF. CDR3 DNA: TGCGCCAGCAGTGAGTGGGCAGCAAACACCGGGGAGCTGTTTTTT.

The V call is TRBV29-1, the J call TRBJ1-1; 9 nucleotides agree with TRBD1. With V trimmed by 7 bases and J by 2 bases, 8 bases remained unmatched. CDR3 length equals 14 residues. From germline, CDR1 is SQVTM and CDR2 ANQGSEA. CDR3 protein: CSDRTGEGNTEAFF. The CDR3 nucleotides read TGCAGCGACCGGACAGGGGAGGGAAACACTGAAGCTTTCTTT.

The chain uses TRBV10-2 and TRBJ2-3; D unresolved. Germline loops: CDR1 WSHSY, CDR2 SAAADI. With 3 bases removed from V and 8 bases from J, the gap between germline ends came to 12 bases. The CDR3 has 13 residues. Written as DNA, the CDR3 is TGCGCCAGCAGTGAAATGGGCCCAGGTACGCAGTATTTT. It specifies CASSEMGPGTQYF.

This clonotype was detected a few times. This rearrangement joins TRBV6-5 to TRBJ1-2; D uncertain. Germline V gives CDR1 MNHEY, CDR2 SVGAGI. Trimming left V 5 bases short and J 6 bases short, with 16 bases between. The CDR3 is 14 amino acids. CDR3 sequence (DNA): TGTGCCAGCAGTGAGCCGGGAGGGTCGAATGGCTACACCTTC. Translated, it gives CASSEPGGSNGYTF.

This clonotype has only a few counts. The chain is built from TRBV5-8 and TRBJ1-1; D possibly corresponds to TRBD1 (5 bases). V was pared by 2 bases and J by 4 bases, with 12 bases between. Germline loops: CDR1 SGHTS, CDR2 YDEGEE. This CDR3 contains 14 residues. The CDR3 nucleotides read TGTGCCAGCAGCTTAGGGAGTAGGGGCACTGAAGCTTTCTTT. Protein product: CASSLGSRGTEAFF. The entire variable domain, with the rest obtained from reference TRBV5-8 and TRBJ1-1, is as follows: EAGVTQSPTHLIKTRGQQATLRCSPISGHTSVYWYQQALGLGLQFLLWYDEGEERNRGNFPPRFSGRQFPNYSSELNVNALELEDSALYLCASSLGSRGTEAFFGQGTRLTVV.

This clonotype came up a few times. The V call is TRBV7-2, the J call TRBJ2-7; TRBD1 matches at 11 bases. The germline V gene has CDR1 SGHTA and CDR2 FQGNSA. The CDR3 loop spans 16 amino acids. J gave up 4 bases and V 5 bases, and 10 bases lay outside the gene matches. CDR3 in amino acids: CASSHPLGQGAYEQYF. In DNA, the CDR3 is TGTGCCAGCAGCCACCCGTTAGGACAGGGGGCTTACGAGCAGTACTTC.

The table lists this clonotype with a few counts. Germline and junction disagree at one end, which may indicate a read error. V gene TRBV7-3 combines with J gene TRBJ2-6; 9 positions agree with TRBD1. The CDR3 runs to 19 residues. Germline CDR1 is SGHTA and CDR2 is FQGTGA. The CDR3 here is CASSLGPGQGISGANVLTF. CDR3 bases: TGCGCCAGCAGCCTGGGACCGGGACAGGGTATCTCTGGGGCCAACGTCCTGACTTTC.

This clonotype was observed many times. The chain combines TRBV7-9 with TRBJ2-7; 8 positions agree with TRBD2. V was pared by 1 base and J by 4 bases, with 6 bases of the junction left unmatched. CDR3 length: 15 residues. Germline CDR1 SEHNR, CDR2 FQNEAQ (reference sequence). CDR3 nucleotide sequence: TGTGCCAGCAGCTTAGGCGGGGGGCAGTCTTACGAGCAGTACTTC. It specifies CASSLGGGQSYEQYF. The full variable domain, its missing parts supplied by reference TRBV7-9 and TRBJ2-7, is DTGVSQNPRHKITKRGQNVTFRCDPISEHNRLYWYRQTLGQGPEFLTYFQNEAQLEKSRLLSDRFSAERPKGSFSTLEIQRTEQGDSAMYLCASSLGGGQSYEQYFGPGTRLTVT.